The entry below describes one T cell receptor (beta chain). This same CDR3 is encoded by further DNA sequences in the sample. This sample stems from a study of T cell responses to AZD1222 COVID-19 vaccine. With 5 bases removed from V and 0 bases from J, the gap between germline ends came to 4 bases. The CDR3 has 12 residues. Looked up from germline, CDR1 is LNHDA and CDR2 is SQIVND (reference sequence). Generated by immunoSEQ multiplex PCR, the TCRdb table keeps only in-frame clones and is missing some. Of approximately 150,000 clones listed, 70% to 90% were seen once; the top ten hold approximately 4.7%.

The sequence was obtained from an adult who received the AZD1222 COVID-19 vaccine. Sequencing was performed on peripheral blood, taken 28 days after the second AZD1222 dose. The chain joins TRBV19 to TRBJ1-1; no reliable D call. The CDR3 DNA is TGTGCCAGTAGTCTGATGAACACTGAAGCTTTCTTT. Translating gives CASSLMNTEAFF.